Sequencing of this TCR beta chain was carried out in a study of a mutant IDH1 vaccine in newly diagnosed glioma. Worth noting for this clone: The target antigen is unknown.

The repertoire was sequenced with immunoSEQ multiplex PCR; TCRdb's copy has only in-frame clones and lacks some. The sample contains around 52,000 clones, around 80% of which appear only once. This CDR3 has 16 amino acids. Indicated time point: week 35, safety follow-up. It was 300 ug of mutant IDH1 20-mer peptide that made up each vaccine dose, given with topical imiquimod. The sample was PBMCs, taken from a glioma patient whose treatment included an IDH1 peptide vaccine. The TCR originated in a man aged 35 to 55 with glioma. The chain couples TRBV21-1 to TRBJ1-1. TRBV21-1 is recorded as a pseudogene. The CDR3 is CASSKAERYKQAEAFF. The CDR3 DNA sequence: TGTGCCAGCAGCAAAGCGGAGCGGTACAAACAAGCTGAAGCTTTCTTT.